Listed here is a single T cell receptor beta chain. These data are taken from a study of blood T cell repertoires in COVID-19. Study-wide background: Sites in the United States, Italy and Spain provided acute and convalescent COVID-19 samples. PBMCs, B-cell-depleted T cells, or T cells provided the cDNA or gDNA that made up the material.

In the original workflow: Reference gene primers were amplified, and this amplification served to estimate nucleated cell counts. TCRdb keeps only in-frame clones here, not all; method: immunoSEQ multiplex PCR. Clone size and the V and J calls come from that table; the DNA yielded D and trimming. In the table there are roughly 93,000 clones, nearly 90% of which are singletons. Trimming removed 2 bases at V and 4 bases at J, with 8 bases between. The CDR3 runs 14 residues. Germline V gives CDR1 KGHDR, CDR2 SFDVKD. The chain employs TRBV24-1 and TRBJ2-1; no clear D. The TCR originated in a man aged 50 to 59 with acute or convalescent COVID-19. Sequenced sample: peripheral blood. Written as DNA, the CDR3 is TGTGCCACCAGTGATTACCGTGAGTACAATGAGCAGTTCTTC. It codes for CATSDYREYNEQFF.